The source of this T cell receptor beta chain is a study of T cells in Graves' hyperthyroidism and ophthalmopathy. The CDR3 spans 14 residues. This clonotype was found a few times. What it binds is unknown. One end of the junction does not line up with germline, which may come from a read error. The cohort's ophthalmopathy patients, a group with duration under 3 months, had a Clinical Activity Score of at least 3 and a NOSPECS grade of at least 4. Thyroid ultrasound and orbital computed tomography, with clinical symptoms and serum thyroxine and TRAb, informed diagnoses. Study results and limitations: Stable hyperthyroidism was told apart from ophthalmopathy by a model built on 13 V-J features.

Researchers took RNA transcripts and amplified the TCR beta CDR3 regions from them. The HTBI primer set served for first-round RT-PCR of the TCR CDR3. TCRdb independently ran MiXCR on the multiplex PCR reads; one entry per CDR3 protein. The repertoire holds about 380,000 distinct CDR3 sequences, with roughly 15% as singletons. This receptor was taken from a woman in her 30s with Graves' ophthalmopathy. This rearrangement joins TRBV12-3 or TRBV12-4 to TRBJ2-2; a possible D gene is TRBD1 (6 bases). Material for sequencing was blood. CDR3 protein: CASSLNGDTGELFF. DNA of the CDR3: TGTGCCAGCAGTTTAAACGGGGACACCGGGGAGCTATTTTTT.